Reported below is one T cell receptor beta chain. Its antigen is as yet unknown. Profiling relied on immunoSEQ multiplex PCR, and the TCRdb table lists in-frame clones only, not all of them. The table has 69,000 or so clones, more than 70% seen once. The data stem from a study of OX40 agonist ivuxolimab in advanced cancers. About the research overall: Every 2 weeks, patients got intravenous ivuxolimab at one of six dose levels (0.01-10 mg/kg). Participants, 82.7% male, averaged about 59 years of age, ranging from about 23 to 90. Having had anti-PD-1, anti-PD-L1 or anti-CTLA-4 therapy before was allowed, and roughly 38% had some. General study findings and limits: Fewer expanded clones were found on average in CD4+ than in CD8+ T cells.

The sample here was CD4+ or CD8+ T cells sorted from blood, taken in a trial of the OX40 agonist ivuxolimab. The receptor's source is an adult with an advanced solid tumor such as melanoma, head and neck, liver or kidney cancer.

The CDR3 bases are TGTGCCAGTAGTAGAGGACAGGCGACATCGGGTGGCTACACCTTC. Its translation is CASSRGQATSGGYTF. This rearrangement joins TRBV19 to TRBJ1-2; 7 bases are shared with TRBD1. Trimming removed 4 bases from V and 7 bases from J; junction bases left unmatched: 12. CDR1 is LNHDA and CDR2 is SQIVND in the germline V gene (reference sequence). This CDR3 is built from 15 residues.